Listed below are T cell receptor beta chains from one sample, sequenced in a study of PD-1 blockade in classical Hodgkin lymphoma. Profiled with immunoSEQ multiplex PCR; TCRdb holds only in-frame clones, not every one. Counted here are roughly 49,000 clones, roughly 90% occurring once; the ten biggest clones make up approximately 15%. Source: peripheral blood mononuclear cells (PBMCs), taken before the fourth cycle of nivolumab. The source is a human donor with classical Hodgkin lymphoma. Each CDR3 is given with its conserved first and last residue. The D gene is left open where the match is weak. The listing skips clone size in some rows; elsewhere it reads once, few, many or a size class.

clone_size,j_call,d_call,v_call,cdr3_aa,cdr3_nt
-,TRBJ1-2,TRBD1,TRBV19,CAISTGAATGFLGYTF,TGTGCCATATCAACAGGGGCCGCAACTGGGTTTCTTGGCTACACCTTC
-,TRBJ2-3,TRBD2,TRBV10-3,CAISPGDRTSGRSPRSDTQYF,TGTGCCATCAGCCCCGGGGATCGGACTAGCGGGAGAAGTCCGCGGTCGGATACGCAGTATTTT
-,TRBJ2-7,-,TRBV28,CASSFPIDSYEQYF,TGTGCCAGCAGTTTCCCTATTGACTCCTACGAGCAGTACTTC
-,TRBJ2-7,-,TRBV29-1,CSVESRYYEQYF,TGCAGCGTTGAGTCCCGTTATTACGAGCAGTACTTC
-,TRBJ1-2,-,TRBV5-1,CASTPSPQTDNYGYTF,TGCGCCAGCACTCCCTCTCCCCAGACGGATAACTATGGCTACACCTTC
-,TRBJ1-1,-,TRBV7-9,CASPGGLNTEAFF,TGTGCCAGCCCGGGGGGACTGAACACTGAAGCTTTCTTT
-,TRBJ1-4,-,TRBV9,CASSSTVYSNEKLFF,TGTGCCAGCAGCTCCACAGTTTATTCTAATGAAAAACTGTTTTTT
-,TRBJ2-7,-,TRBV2,CASSERAGGGLEQYF,TGTGCCAGCAGTGAACGAGCAGGGGGGGGTCTCGAGCAGTACTTC
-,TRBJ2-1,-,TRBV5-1,CASSLPGGDEQFF,TGCGCCAGCAGCTTGCCCGGGGGCGATGAGCAGTTCTTC
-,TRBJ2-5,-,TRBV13,CASSFRLGGVETQYF,TGTGCCAGCAGCTTCCGACTAGGCGGTGTTGAGACCCAGTACTTC
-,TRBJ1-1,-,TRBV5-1,CASSLDRYTEAFF,TGCGCCAGCAGCTTGGACAGGTACACTGAAGCTTTCTTT
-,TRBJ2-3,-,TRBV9,CASSLPRTFSTDTQYF,TGTGCCAGCAGCCTTCCTCGGACGTTTAGCACAGATACGCAGTATTTT
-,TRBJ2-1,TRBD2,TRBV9,CASSPRTSGSYNEQFF,TGTGCCAGCAGCCCGCGGACTAGCGGGAGCTACAATGAGCAGTTCTTC
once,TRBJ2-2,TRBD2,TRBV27,CASRRLAGGPGTGELFF,TGTGCCAGCAGAAGACTAGCGGGAGGGCCGGGCACCGGGGAGCTGTTTTTT
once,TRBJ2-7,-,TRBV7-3,CASSLSHPGYEQYF,TGTGCCAGCAGCTTAAGTCATCCGGGGTACGAGCAGTACTTC
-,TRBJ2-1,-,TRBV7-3,CASSPLGGKLGGEQFF,TGTGCCAGCAGCCCTCTCGGGGGAAAACTAGGGGGCGAGCAGTTCTTC
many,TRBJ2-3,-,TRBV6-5,CASSYATQTWDTQYF,TGTGCCAGCAGTTACGCGACTCAAACCTGGGATACGCAGTATTTT
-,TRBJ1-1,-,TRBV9,CASSDPGGVVTEAFF,TGTGCCAGCAGCGATCCGGGAGGGGTGGTAACTGAAGCTTTCTTT
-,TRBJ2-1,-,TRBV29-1,CSVEEEGAVEQFF,TGCAGCGTTGAAGAAGAGGGAGCAGTGGAGCAGTTCTTC
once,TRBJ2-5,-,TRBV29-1,CSVTPGRGQETQYF,TGCAGCGTGACTCCGGGACGCGGTCAAGAGACCCAGTACTTC
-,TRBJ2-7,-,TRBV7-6,CASSFLTAYEQYF,TGTGCCAGCAGCTTTCTGACAGCCTACGAGCAGTACTTC
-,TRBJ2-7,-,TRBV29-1,CSVGHTGNEQYF,TGCAGCGTTGGACATACGGGGAACGAGCAGTACTTC
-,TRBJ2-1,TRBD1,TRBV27,CASSRQGAGGRRDNEQFF,TGTGCCAGCAGTAGACAGGGGGCCGGCGGGAGACGGGACAATGAGCAGTTCTTC
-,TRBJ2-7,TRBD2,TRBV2,CATQATSGFYEQYF,TGTGCCACCCAGGCGACTAGCGGGTTCTACGAGCAGTACTTC
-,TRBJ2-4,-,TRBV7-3,CASSLGANIQYF,TGTGCCAGCAGCTTAGGAGCAAACATTCAGTACTTC
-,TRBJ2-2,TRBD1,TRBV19,CASSSRTGYTGELFF,TGTGCCAGTAGTTCCAGGACAGGGTACACCGGGGAGCTGTTTTTT
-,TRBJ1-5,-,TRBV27,CASSPRWGDSNQPQHF,TGTGCCAGCAGCCCACGGTGGGGCGATAGCAATCAGCCCCAGCATTTT
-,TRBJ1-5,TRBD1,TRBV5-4,CASSLGGGGEPQHF,TGTGCCAGCAGCTTGGGAGGGGGCGGGGAGCCCCAGCATTTT
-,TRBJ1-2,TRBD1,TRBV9,CASNSRQGAPNYGYTF,TGTGCCAGCAACAGTCGGCAGGGGGCGCCTAACTATGGCTACACCTTC
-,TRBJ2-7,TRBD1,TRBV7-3,CASSFGQGARVGREEQYF,TGTGCCAGCAGCTTCGGACAGGGGGCGAGGGTCGGCCGGGAGGAGCAGTACTTC
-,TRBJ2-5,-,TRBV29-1,CSGTTGTQETQYF,TGCAGCGGAACAACAGGGACCCAAGAGACCCAGTACTTC
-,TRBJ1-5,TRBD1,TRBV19,CASSPDRGRGQPQHF,TGTGCCAGTAGTCCGGACAGGGGGCGAGGGCAGCCCCAGCATTTT
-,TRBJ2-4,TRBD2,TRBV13,CASSRSSGNDKNIQYF,TGTGCCAGCAGCCGCTCTAGCGGGAATGACAAAAACATTCAGTACTTC
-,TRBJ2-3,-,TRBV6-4,CASSDQAAKVDTQYF,TGTGCCAGCAGTGACCAGGCAGCGAAGGTCGATACGCAGTATTTT
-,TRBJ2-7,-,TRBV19,CASSMERVNSYEQYF,TGTGCCAGTAGTATGGAACGGGTAAACTCCTACGAGCAGTACTTC
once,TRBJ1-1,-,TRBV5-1,CASSLTGENTEAFF,TGCGCCAGCAGCTTGACGGGGGAAAACACTGAAGCTTTCTTT
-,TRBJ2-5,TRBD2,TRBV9,CASSPQIGGGSQETQYF,TGTGCCAGCAGCCCCCAGATCGGGGGGGGATCCCAAGAGACCCAGTACTTC
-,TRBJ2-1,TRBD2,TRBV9,CASSETTSGSPYNEQFF,TGTGCCAGCAGCGAGACTACTAGCGGGTCCCCCTACAATGAGCAGTTCTTC
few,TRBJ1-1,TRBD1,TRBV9,CASSAGGLNTEAFF,TGTGCCAGCAGCGCAGGGGGCCTCAACACTGAAGCTTTCTTT
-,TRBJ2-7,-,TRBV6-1,CASGAYEQYF,TGTGCCAGTGGGGCGTACGAGCAGTACTTC
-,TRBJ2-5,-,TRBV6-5,CASSYGRAETQYF,TGTGCCAGCAGTTACGGCAGGGCAGAGACCCAGTACTTC
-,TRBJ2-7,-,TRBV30,CAWSPSQGYEQYF,TGTGCCTGGAGTCCCTCCCAGGGCTACGAGCAGTACTTC
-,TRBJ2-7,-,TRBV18,CASSPPRGVESYEQYF,TGTGCCAGCTCACCACCGCGGGGCGTAGAATCCTACGAGCAGTACTTC
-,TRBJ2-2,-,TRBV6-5,CASSYSPGLNTGELFF,TGTGCCAGCAGTTACTCACCGGGCCTGAACACCGGGGAGCTGTTTTTT
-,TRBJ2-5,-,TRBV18,CASSPFSQETQYF,TGTGCCAGCTCACCTTTCAGCCAAGAGACCCAGTACTTC
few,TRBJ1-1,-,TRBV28,CASKANTEAFF,TGTGCCAGCAAGGCGAACACTGAAGCTTTCTTT
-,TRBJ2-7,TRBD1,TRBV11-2,CASSSRQGTNEQYF,TGTGCCAGCAGCTCCCGACAGGGAACAAACGAGCAGTACTTC
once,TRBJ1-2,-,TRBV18,CASSPPEYLYGYTF,TGTGCCAGCTCACCACCGGAATACCTCTATGGCTACACCTTC
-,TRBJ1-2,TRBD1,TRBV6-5,CASSDPDRVYGYTF,TGTGCCAGCAGTGATCCCGACAGGGTCTATGGCTACACCTTC
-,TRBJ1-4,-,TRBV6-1,CASSDTATNEKLFF,TGTGCCAGCAGCGATACAGCGACTAATGAAAAACTGTTTTTT
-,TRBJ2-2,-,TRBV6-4,CASSDRVTGELFF,TGTGCCAGCAGTGACAGGGTGACCGGGGAGCTGTTTTTT
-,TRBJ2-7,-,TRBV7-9,CASSLGARTRGESYEQYF,TGTGCCAGCAGCTTAGGGGCCCGTACTAGGGGGGAGTCCTACGAGCAGTACTTC
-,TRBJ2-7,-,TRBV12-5,CASMALDSYEQYF,TGTGCTTCTATGGCTTTGGACTCCTACGAGCAGTACTTC
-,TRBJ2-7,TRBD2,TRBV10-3,CAIRGATSGRSDPYEQYF,TGTGCCATCAGAGGCGCGACTAGCGGGAGGTCCGATCCCTACGAGCAGTACTTC
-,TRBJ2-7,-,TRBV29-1,CSVGAGVFHEQYF,TGCAGCGTTGGAGCAGGGGTTTTCCACGAGCAGTACTTC
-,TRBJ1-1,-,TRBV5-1,CASSLDRIETEAFF,TGCGCCAGCAGCTTGGACAGGATCGAAACTGAAGCTTTCTTT
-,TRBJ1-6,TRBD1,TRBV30,CAWSQGTGTSPLHF,TGTGCCTGGAGTCAAGGGACAGGGACTTCACCCCTCCACTTT